Listed here are 18 T cell receptor beta chains from one sample, sequenced in a study of blood T cell repertoires in COVID-19. Clones were read by immunoSEQ multiplex PCR, and TCRdb kept only the in-frame ones, dropping some. The sample consists of fewer than 250,000 clones, 92% of them appearing once. Material: peripheral blood. The receptors stem from a man aged 25-40 years with acute or convalescent COVID-19.

The gene calls are TRBV7-2 and TRBJ2-1; possibly TRBD2 for D (6 bases). CDR3 size: 15 residues. Germline CDR1 and CDR2: SGHTA and FQGNSA. V was cut by 5 bases and J by 7 bases, with 18 bases left in between. CDR3 loop: CASSPGGGNGNEQFF. The DNA for the CDR3 is TGTGCCAGCAGCCCAGGCGGAGGGAATGGGAATGAGCAGTTCTTC.

This chain uses TRBV30 with TRBJ2-1; D possibly corresponds to TRBD1 (5 bases). Per the germline V gene, CDR1 is GTSNPN and CDR2 is SVGIG (reference sequence). V gave up 0 bases and J gave up 4 bases, with 13 bases separating them. The CDR3 totals 15 residues. CDR3 DNA: TGTGCCTGGAGTGTACCGTGGGGCTCTTACAATGAGCAGTTCTTC. Translation: CAWSVPWGSYNEQFF.

This chain links TRBV4-1 with TRBJ1-1; 8 bases are shared with TRBD1. The germline V gene has CDR1 MGHRA and CDR2 YSYEKL. The CDR3 sequence is 14 residues long. V dropped 2 bases and J dropped 8; count of bases not matched to a gene: 7. The CDR3 is CASSQPRTGKEAFF. CDR3 nucleotides: TGCGCCAGCAGCCAACCGAGGACAGGGAAGGAAGCTTTCTTT.

The CDR3 reads CASSLQTAMNTEAFF. CDR3 nucleotides: TGTGCCAGCAGCCTCCAGACAGCCATGAACACTGAAGCTTTCTTT. V usage is TRBV11-2 and J usage is TRBJ1-1, with TRBD1 as a possible D gene (5 bases). The CDR3 consists of 15 residues. Germline-derived CDR1 and CDR2 are SGHAT and FQNNGV. V lost 5 bases and J lost 0, with 13 bases in between.

The J gene is TRBJ2-1, the V gene TRBV10-1; D is possibly TRBD2 (5 bases). Germline values: CDR1 WNHNN, CDR2 SYGVQD (reference sequence). Trimming took off 5 bases at V and 6 bases at J, with 14 bases between the two ends. This CDR3 is 14 amino acids long. The DNA for the CDR3 is TGCGCCAGCAGTTCCTCGGACTGGGTCAATGAGCAGTTCTTC. Encoded protein: CASSSSDWVNEQFF.

This chain uses TRBV30 with TRBJ1-3; TRBD1 aligns across 7 bases. Per germline, CDR1 GTSNPN and CDR2 SVGIG (reference sequence). With V trimmed by 2 bases and J by 0 bases, 7 bases remained unmatched. CDR3 length equals 16 residues. This CDR3 is CAWSPIGTVSGNTIYF. The CDR3 nucleotides are TGTGCCTGGAGTCCGATAGGGACAGTCTCTGGAAACACCATATATTTT.

V gene TRBV28 combines with J gene TRBJ2-5, with D possibly being TRBD2 (6 bases). Trimming took 4 bases from V and 9 from J, leaving 18 bases between them. Germline loops: CDR1 MDHEN, CDR2 SYDVKM. The CDR3 spans 14 residues. The CDR3 nucleotides are TGTGCCAGCAGTTCCCCCGGGGGATCGGCGGCCCAGTACTTC. Its translation is CASSSPGGSAAQYF.

The V and J genes are TRBV4-1 and TRBJ2-5, with 8 bases matching TRBD1. CDR3 length: 14 residues. J gave up 5 bases and V 5 bases, and 7 bases lay outside the gene matches. The germline V gene encodes CDR1 MGHRA and CDR2 YSYEKL. The CDR3 protein is CASSYATGGETQYF. The DNA for the CDR3 is TGCGCCAGCAGCTACGCTACAGGGGGGGAGACCCAGTACTTC.

The chain carries TRBV28 and TRBJ2-7; 7 nucleotides line up with TRBD1. The germline CDR1 and CDR2 sequences are MDHEN and SYDVKM. V trimming: 6 bases; J trimming: 2 bases; junction bases outside the gene matches: 10. CDR3 length: 15 residues. Written as DNA, the CDR3 is TGTGCCAGCAGCTTACCGCTGACAGGGACCTACGAGCAGTACTTC. Translating gives CASSLPLTGTYEQYF.

The genes are TRBV19 and TRBJ1-1; D is undetermined. The V gene's germline CDR1 is LNHDA and CDR2 SQIVND (reference sequence). Trimming took off 10 bases at V and 4 bases at J, with 13 bases between the two ends. The length of the CDR3 is 12 residues. The CDR3 bases are TGTGCCACCTCGATTGGGCTCACTGAAGCTTTCTTT. The encoded protein is CATSIGLTEAFF.

The rearrangement joins TRBV19 to TRBJ1-1; D ambiguous. The CDR3 length is 14 residues. Per the germline V gene, CDR1 is LNHDA and CDR2 is SQIVND (reference sequence). Trimming cost V 3 bases and J 0 bases, with 8 bases left between them. CDR3 region: CASSMWQLNTEAFF. CDR3 coding DNA: TGTGCCAGTAGTATGTGGCAGTTGAACACTGAAGCTTTCTTT.

CDR3 in DNA: TGTGCCAGCAGCCGGGACAGGGCAGATACGCAGTATTTT. It yields the protein CASSRDRADTQYF. V gene TRBV6-4 combines with J gene TRBJ2-3; 9 bases line up with TRBD1. Germline V gives CDR1 MRHNA, CDR2 SNTAGT. CDR3 length equals 13 residues. Losses at the gene ends were 6 bases for V and 4 bases for J; bases not matched to a gene: 2.

V usage is TRBV10-2 and J usage is TRBJ1-1; 7 positions agree with TRBD1. The V gene's germline CDR1 is WSHSY and CDR2 SAAADI. The CDR3 runs to 14 residues. V shed 4 bases and J 4 bases; nucleotides not matched to a gene: 6. The CDR3 DNA reads TGCGCCAGCAGTGGAACAGGGGAAGGCACTGAAGCTTTCTTT. This translates into CASSGTGEGTEAFF.

The sample holds a few counts of this clone. The CDR3 reads CASSHSGQGVFGFRESVEKLFF. The DNA of the CDR3 is TGTGCCAGCAGCCATTCGGGACAGGGTGTTTTTGGATTTAGGGAGTCTGTTGAAAAACTGTTTTTT. The V gene is TRBV28, the J gene TRBJ1-4, with TRBD1 matching 9 bases. Germline CDR1 is MDHEN and CDR2 is SYDVKM. This CDR3 has 22 residues. Losses at the gene ends were 6 bases for V and 7 bases for J; bases not matched to a gene: 30.

The J gene is TRBJ1-6, the V gene TRBV18, with D tentatively TRBD1 (5 bases). CDR1 is KGHSH, CDR2 LQKENI, per germline. V shed 3 bases and J shed 7 bases, with 10 bases lying between them. The CDR3 is made up of 14 amino acids. The CDR3 sequence is CASSPAGLNSPLHF. The CDR3 DNA sequence: TGTGCCAGCTCACCCGCGGGGCTGAATTCACCCCTCCACTTT.

V gene TRBV7-2 combines with J gene TRBJ2-6, with D hard to call. CDR3 size: 17 residues. V lost 4 bases and J 0 bases, leaving 13 bases between the germline ends. Germline lookup yields CDR1 SGHTA and CDR2 FQGNSA. CDR3 nucleotide sequence: TGTGCCAGCAGCTCCCAGAGGTCCGCCTCTGGGGCCAACGTCCTGACTTTC. This codes for CASSSQRSASGANVLTF.

V gene TRBV27 combines with J gene TRBJ2-2; 15 bases map to TRBD2. CDR3 length: 16 amino acids. Losses at the gene ends were 5 bases for V and 6 bases for J; bases not matched to a gene: 4. Germline V gives CDR1 MNHEY, CDR2 SMNVEV (reference sequence). Here the CDR3 DNA reads TGTGCCAGCAGTCCAGGACTAGCGGGAGGGGCCGGGGAGCTGTTTTTT. Its translation: CASSPGLAGGAGELFF.

The rearrangement uses TRBV5-5 and TRBJ1-1; D is possibly TRBD1 (5 bases). The germline V gene has CDR1 SGHKS and CDR2 YYEKEE (reference sequence). The CDR3 length is 17 residues. The V gene lost 0 bases and the J gene lost 1 base, with 16 bases spanning the gap. CDR3 bases: TGTGCCAGCAGCTTGGTACAGGTGGCTTTAGGGAACACTGAAGCTTTCTTT. It is translated as CASSLVQVALGNTEAFF. Drawing the rest from reference TRBV5-5 and TRBJ1-1, the complete variable domain is DAGVTQSPTHLIKTRGQQVTLRCSPISGHKSVSWYQQVLGQGPQFIFQYYEKEERGRGNFPDRFSARQFPNYSSELNVNALLLGDSALYLCASSLVQVALGNTEAFFGQGTRLTVV.